Below are 11 T cell receptor beta chains sequenced from a single sample in a study of immune characterization of retroperitoneal liposarcoma. TCRdb ran MiXCR on the PCR reads and lists one entry per CDR3 protein. The repertoire includes over 9,500 distinct CDR3 sequences, 40% to 55% of them detected once, and under 11% sits in the top ten. Sequences were obtained from tumor tissue. The source of these receptors is a female donor with retroperitoneal liposarcoma.

Judged by abundance, this clonotype is medium-sized. The chain uses TRBV7-6 and TRBJ2-7, with 10 bases lining up with TRBD1. The CDR3 covers 15 residues. V shed 3 bases, J shed 0 bases, and the junction held 2 bases outside the gene matches. Germline CDR1 is SGHVS and CDR2 is FNYEAQ. DNA of the CDR3: TGTGCCAGCAGCTTGGGACAGGGGAGCTCCTACGAGCAGTACTTC. Translated, it gives CASSLGQGSSYEQYF.

The genes are TRBV12-3 or TRBV12-4 and TRBJ2-4; unclear D gene. The tail of the sequence fits TRBJ2-7 better, so the J call may be wrong. CDR3 size: 12 residues. The CDR3 spells CASSLSPYEQYF. The CDR3 region has the DNA TGTGCCAGCAGTCTATCCCCCTACGAGCAGTACTTC.

The genes are TRBV10-2 and TRBJ2-1; 9 bases align to TRBD2. V lost 4 bases, J lost 5 bases, and 9 bases stayed unmatched. CDR1 WSHSY and CDR2 SAAADI come from the germline V gene. The CDR3 totals 16 residues. In nucleotides, the CDR3 is TGCGCCAGCAGTGGTATAGCGGGAGTCCCCAACAATGAGCAGTTCTTC. Amino acid sequence: CASSGIAGVPNNEQFF.

Within the sample, this clonotype is medium-sized. The V call is TRBV6-1, the J call TRBJ2-1; no clear D gene. Trimming took off 8 bases at V and 10 bases at J, with 12 bases between the two ends. The CDR3 runs to 11 residues. Germline assignment: CDR1 MNHNS and CDR2 SASEGT. CDR3 sequence (DNA): TGTGCCAGCTCAGTAGTCTACGAGCAGTTCTTC. Its translation: CASSVVYEQFF.

This clonotype was found a few times. This chain connects TRBV6-6 to TRBJ1-5; D is ambiguous. Germline-derived CDR1 and CDR2 are MNHNY and SVGAGI (reference sequence). This CDR3 comprises 15 residues. Trimming shortened V by 0 bases and J by 2 bases, and 8 bases separated the two germline ends. The CDR3 region is CASSYSRHGNQPQHF. The DNA for the CDR3 is TGTGCCAGCAGTTACTCGCGTCATGGCAATCAGCCCCAGCATTTT.

This clonotype showed up just once. V usage is TRBV6-4 and J usage is TRBJ2-1, with 10 bases matching TRBD1. In germline, CDR1 is MRHNA, CDR2 SNTAGT. This CDR3 is built from 15 residues. With 4 bases clipped from V and 8 bases from J, the junction kept 8 bases outside the gene matches. The DNA of the CDR3 is TGTGCCAGCAGTGTGGGGACAGGGGATGAGGATGAGCAGTTCTTC. It translates to CASSVGTGDEDEQFF.

V is TRBV11-2 and J is TRBJ2-5; D gene ambiguous. V lost 5 bases and J lost 11, with 18 bases in between. CDR1 is SGHAT and CDR2 is FQNNGV in the germline V gene. The length of the CDR3 is 13 residues. Here the CDR3 DNA reads TGTGCCAGCAGCCCACCCAGGTGGGGTGAGCAGTACTTC. This translates into CASSPPRWGEQYF.

The chain couples TRBV6-8 to TRBJ2-3, with D possibly TRBD2 on 6 matching bases. Trimming shortened V by 5 bases and J by 6 bases, and 12 bases separated the two germline ends. Germline loops: CDR1 MNHGY, CDR2 SAAAGT. This CDR3 spans 13 amino acids. CDR3 residues: CASSGRRADTQYF. CDR3 nucleotide sequence: TGTGCCAGCAGTGGTCGGAGGGCCGATACGCAGTATTTT.

Ten or more counts support this clonotype. The CDR3 region has the DNA TGTGCCAGCAGCTTAGAACGGGGGCAAGAGACCCAGTACTTC. This sequence encodes CASSLERGQETQYF. The V call is TRBV7-6, the J call TRBJ2-5; possible D gene TRBD2, 6 bases. In germline, CDR1 is SGHVS, CDR2 FNYEAQ. V lost 1 base, J lost 2 bases, and 8 bases lay in between. The CDR3 extends over 14 amino acids.

This chain links TRBV6-6 with TRBJ2-3, with D perhaps matching TRBD2 (6 bases). V was cut by 0 bases and J by 5 bases, with 12 bases left in between. Germline CDR1 MNHNY, CDR2 SVGAGI (reference sequence). The CDR3 is 15 residues long. CDR3 region: CASSYSRGIEDTQYF. In DNA form, the CDR3 reads TGTGCCAGCAGTTACTCGCGGGGTATTGAAGATACGCAGTATTTT.

This clonotype is classed as medium-sized. The CDR3 here is CASKRQSSYEQFF. The CDR3, as DNA: TGTGCCAGCAAGCGGCAGAGCTCCTACGAGCAGTTCTTC. V usage is TRBV6-1 and J usage is TRBJ2-1; D might be TRBD2 (5 bases). The CDR3 runs to 13 residues. V gave up 7 bases and J gave up 10 bases, with 17 bases separating them. Germline V gene data show CDR1 as MNHNS and CDR2 as SASEGT.